Each of the 2 T cell receptor beta chains below was sequenced from the same sample in a study of CXCR3-negative and CXCR3-positive naive CD8 T cells. The study, taken as a whole, reports: CXCR3-expressing naive cells carried TRB CDR3s more hydrophobic than those of CXCR3-negative naive cells.

Their target antigens are unknown. The study made its TRB cDNA libraries by 5' RACE, adding UMI labels. TCRdb reprocessed the 5' RACE reads, with one entry per CDR3 protein and no DNA. The sample has over 100,000 distinct CDR3 sequences. The sample taken for sequencing was naive CXCR3+ CD8+ T cells from blood. The subset is: CD45RO-CCR7+CD27+CD95- naive CD8+ T cells expressing CXCR3 (TNR3+). These receptors originate from a human donor in good health. Some clones in this sample may be carry-over from other donors' samples.

The CDR3 sequence: CASSLDTLYYGYTF. The rearrangement links TRBV7-9 to TRBJ1-2; the D call from TCRdb, TRBD1, cannot be confirmed without DNA. This CDR3 is 14 amino acids long. Per the germline V gene, CDR1 is SEHNR and CDR2 is FQNEAQ (reference sequence).

The gene calls are TRBV11-2 and TRBJ2-7; there is no DNA to check the TCRdb D call of TRBD1. The CDR3 loop spans 15 amino acids. Looked up from germline, CDR1 is SGHAT and CDR2 is FQNNGV. CDR3 in amino acids: CASSLWTGNTYEQYF. The whole variable domain, filled in from reference TRBV11-2 and TRBJ2-7, reads EAGVAQSPRYKIIEKRQSVAFWCNPISGHATLYWYQQILGQGPKLLIQFQNNGVVDDSQLPKDRFSAERLKGVDSTLKIQPAKLEDSAVYLCASSLWTGNTYEQYFGPGTRLTVT.